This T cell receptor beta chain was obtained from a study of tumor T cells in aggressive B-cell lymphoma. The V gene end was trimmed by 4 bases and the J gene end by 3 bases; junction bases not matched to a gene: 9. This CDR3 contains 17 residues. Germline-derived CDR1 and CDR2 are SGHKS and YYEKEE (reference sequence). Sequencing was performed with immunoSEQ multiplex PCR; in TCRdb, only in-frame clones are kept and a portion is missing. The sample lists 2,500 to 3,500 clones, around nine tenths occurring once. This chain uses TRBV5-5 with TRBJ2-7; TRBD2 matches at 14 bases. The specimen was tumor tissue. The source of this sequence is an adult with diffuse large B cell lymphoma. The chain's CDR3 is CASSPQKGLAGVYEQYF. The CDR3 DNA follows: TGTGCCAGCAGCCCCCAAAAGGGACTAGCGGGAGTCTACGAGCAGTACTTC.